Sequencing of this T cell receptor (beta chain) was carried out in a study of vaccination and CD4 T cells after COVID-19. This clonotype has a count of ten or more. Time point given: late sampling 161 to 241 days after vaccination in a few convalescent patients. Per the germline V gene, CDR1 is LNHDA and CDR2 is SQIVND (reference sequence). The CDR3 extends over 13 amino acids. V dropped 5 bases and J dropped 0 bases, with 5 bases sitting between them. TCRdb fed the PCR reads into MiXCR, producing one record per CDR3 protein. Of 35,000 to 45,000 distinct CDR3 sequences in the sample, more than 35% were seen once.

The input for sequencing was CD4+ T cells from blood, taken about 7 months after SARS-CoV-2 vaccination. The clonotype originates from a human donor who had recovered from COVID-19. The chain employs TRBV19 and TRBJ1-5; D gene unclear. The CDR3 sequence is CASSGGSNQPQHF. The CDR3 DNA follows: TGTGCCAGTAGTGGCGGTAGCAATCAGCCCCAGCATTTT.